One and the same sample provided the 9 T cell receptor beta chains below, sequenced in a study of graft-versus-host responses after intestinal transplantation. No antigen has been identified for these receptors. The data were produced by immunoSEQ multiplex PCR, yet TCRdb's version contains in-frame clones alone and is incomplete. This table has more than 100,000 clones, approximately 94% appearing once. The material sequenced was unstimulated CD8+ T cells sorted from spleen or lymph node cells, taken before intestinal transplant. These receptor sequences come from a human donor who received an intestinal transplant.

This chain joins TRBV4-3 and TRBJ2-7, with D possibly matching TRBD2 (7 bases). The CDR3 sequence is 14 residues long. Trimming took off 0 bases at V and 4 bases at J, with 10 bases between the two ends. Germline CDR1 reads LGHNA; CDR2 reads YSLEER. Here the CDR3 DNA reads TGCGCCAGCAGCCAAGATAGGGGGGGGTACGAGCAGTACTTC. This translates into CASSQDRGGYEQYF.

This rearrangement joins TRBV9 to TRBJ2-5; unclear D gene. Germline V gives CDR1 SGDLS, CDR2 YYNGEE. The CDR3 runs to 15 residues. The V end lost 0 bases, the J end lost 4 bases, and 13 bases lay between the germline ends. The CDR3 loop is CASSVGASWRETQYF. The CDR3 coding sequence is TGTGCCAGCAGCGTAGGGGCTAGTTGGAGAGAGACCCAGTACTTC.

The gene calls are TRBV27 and TRBJ2-1, with TRBD2 identical over 7 bases. CDR3 length: 15 amino acids. Germline-derived CDR1 and CDR2 are MNHEY and SMNVEV (reference sequence). Trimming removed 6 bases from V and 8 bases from J; junction bases left unmatched: 13. The CDR3 sequence is CASSTQTSQLDEQFF. DNA for the CDR3: TGTGCCAGCAGCACCCAGACTAGCCAGCTGGATGAGCAGTTCTTC.

J is TRBJ1-5 and V is TRBV30; D gene unclear. This CDR3 has 15 amino acids. Trimming stripped 0 bases from V and 7 bases from J, with 16 bases between. From germline, CDR1 is GTSNPN and CDR2 SVGIG (reference sequence). The CDR3 spells CAWSVGVPPGQPQHF. The CDR3, as DNA: TGTGCCTGGAGTGTCGGAGTCCCCCCTGGACAGCCCCAGCATTTT. Combining the CDR3 with reference TRBV30 and TRBJ1-5 gives the whole variable domain SQTIHQWPATLVQPVGSPLSLECTVEGTSNPNLYWYRQAAGRGLQLLFYSVGIGQISSEVPQNLSASRPQDRQFILSSKKLLLSDSGFYLCAWSVGVPPGQPQHFGDGTRLSIL.

The CDR3: CASSSLLRGRTEAFF. The CDR3 DNA sequence: TGTGCCAGCAGTTCCCTTTTGAGGGGGCGTACTGAAGCTTTCTTT. V and J are TRBV28 and TRBJ1-1; 7 bases match TRBD1. The V and J ends lost 4 bases and 5 bases, in that order; junction bases with no gene match: 10. From germline, CDR1 is MDHEN and CDR2 SYDVKM. The CDR3 is 15 amino acids. The complete variable domain, with remaining parts taken from reference TRBV28 and TRBJ1-1, reads DVKVTQSSRYLVKRTGEKVFLECVQDMDHENMFWYRQDPGLGLRLIYFSYDVKMKEKGDIPEGYSVSREKKERFSLILESASTNQTSMYLCASSSLLRGRTEAFFGQGTRLTVV.

CDR3 in amino acids: CSVEGRDSYNEQFF. The DNA for the CDR3 is TGCAGCGTTGAAGGACGGGACTCCTACAATGAGCAGTTCTTC. The V call is TRBV29-1, the J call TRBJ2-1, with D perhaps matching TRBD2 (5 bases). V was shortened by 1 base and J by 0 bases, with 7 bases between the two germline ends. The CDR3 loop spans 14 amino acids. Germline assignment: CDR1 SQVTM and CDR2 ANQGSEA.

The rearrangement links TRBV10-3 to TRBJ2-7, with D perhaps TRBD2 (5 bases). The CDR3 covers 13 residues. Trimming took 0 bases from V and 4 from J, leaving 7 bases between them. CDR1 is ENHRY and CDR2 is SYGVKD in the germline V gene. The CDR3 DNA is TGTGCCATCAGTGAGTCTGGAGGTTACGAGCAGTACTTC. The encoded protein is CAISESGGYEQYF.

The chain couples TRBV9 to TRBJ2-1; D is tentatively TRBD1 or TRBD2 (6 bases each). CDR1 SGDLS and CDR2 YYNGEE come from the germline V gene. CDR3 length equals 17 residues. The V end lost 0 bases, the J end lost 3 bases, and 16 bases lay between the germline ends. The CDR3 DNA reads as TGTGCCAGCAGCGTAGAGGGGGGCCCTACCCTCTACAATGAGCAGTTCTTC. Amino acids: CASSVEGGPTLYNEQFF.

The rearrangement joins TRBV4-1 to TRBJ1-4; D is undetermined. The CDR3 runs to 12 residues. V lost 1 base, J lost 5 bases, and 2 bases lay in between. The germline V gene has CDR1 MGHRA and CDR2 YSYEKL. For the CDR3, the DNA is TGCGCCAGCAGCCAAGGGAATGAAAAACTGTTTTTT. Translated, it gives CASSQGNEKLFF.